These 10 T cell receptor beta chains were sequenced from one sample in a study of blood T cells in healthy people across ages. Next came a second PCR, run for about 7 to 12 cycles, which used a sample-barcoded 5' primer along with a J-beta primer mix. Using its own MiXCR run on the 5' RACE reads, TCRdb lists one record per CDR3 protein. The sample records hundreds of thousands of distinct CDR3 sequences, 56% being singletons. Sequenced sample: blood. Source of these receptors: a man aged 35 to 55 in good health.

The chain is built from TRBV13 and TRBJ2-3; the D gene is possibly TRBD1 (6 bases). The CDR3 sequence is 14 residues long. Trimming pared 11 bases from V and 4 bases from J, leaving 19 bases between. Germline-derived CDR1 and CDR2 are PRHDT and FYEKMQ (reference sequence). Here the CDR3 DNA reads TGTGCCTCGAGGGGGTCAGGTGCGTCAGATACGCAGTATTTT. It translates to CASRGSGASDTQYF.

This rearrangement joins TRBV4-3 to TRBJ2-7, with a tentative D call TRBD1 (5 bases). This CDR3 is built from 16 residues. The germline V and J ends were trimmed by 4 bases and 3 bases, with 19 bases remaining between them. Germline-derived CDR1 and CDR2 are LGHNA and YSLEER. CDR3 region: CASSPSSRERIYEQYF. The CDR3 DNA reads as TGCGCCAGCAGCCCCTCTTCCAGGGAAAGAATCTACGAGCAGTACTTC.

This clonotype turned up a few times. The chain couples TRBV28 to TRBJ2-1, with D hard to call. From germline, CDR1 is MDHEN and CDR2 SYDVKM. There are 14 residues in the CDR3. V was shortened by 6 bases and J by 6 bases, with 15 bases between the two germline ends. The CDR3 DNA reads as TGTGCCAGCAGCTCCCCGGCCTTGTCCAATGAGCAGTTCTTC. It encodes CASSSPALSNEQFF. The complete variable domain, with remaining parts taken from reference TRBV28 and TRBJ2-1, reads DVKVTQSSRYLVKRTGEKVFLECVQDMDHENMFWYRQDPGLGLRLIYFSYDVKMKEKGDIPEGYSVSREKKERFSLILESASTNQTSMYLCASSSPALSNEQFFGPGTRLTVL.

The rearrangement links TRBV12-3 or TRBV12-4 to TRBJ2-7; 12 bases are a match to TRBD2. Trimming at V came to 4 bases and at J to 7 bases, leaving 20 bases not matched to a gene. This CDR3 spans 19 amino acids. CDR3 nucleotide sequence: TGTGCCAGCAGTTCCCTGACTAGCGGGGGCGAAAGCTCCTACAATGAGCAGTACTTC. It codes for CASSSLTSGGESSYNEQYF.

The rearrangement links TRBV5-6 to TRBJ1-2; tentative D call: TRBD1 (5 bases). V was pared by 4 bases and J by 7 bases, with 14 bases between. The CDR3 totals 13 residues. Germline V CDR1 and CDR2: SGHDT, YYEEEE. Here the CDR3 reads CASSRDGRGGYTF. CDR3 coding DNA: TGTGCCAGCAGCCGGGACGGCCGGGGTGGCTACACCTTC.

This chain uses TRBV11-3 with TRBJ2-1, with 11 nucleotides matching TRBD2. The V gene's germline CDR1 is SGHNT and CDR2 YENEEA. V shed 1 base and J 9 bases; nucleotides not matched to a gene: 11. CDR3 length: 17 amino acids. The CDR3 DNA is TGTGCCAGCAGCTTAGCTGGCTTCCTAGCGGGAGGACTTGAGCAGTTCTTC. Encoded protein: CASSLAGFLAGGLEQFF.

CDR3 sequence reads: CASSPGLAENIQYF. In DNA, the CDR3 is TGCGCCAGCAGCCCGGGACTAGCGGAAAACATTCAGTACTTC. This chain links TRBV5-1 with TRBJ2-4; TRBD2 matches 11 bases. This CDR3 has 14 residues. Germline V CDR1 and CDR2: SGHRS, YFSETQ. V dropped 4 bases and J dropped 5; count of bases not matched to a gene: 2.

This CDR3 reads CASIGLTSTDTQYF. DNA of the CDR3: TGTGCCAGCATAGGACTGACTAGCACAGATACGCAGTATTTT. The V and J genes are TRBV2 and TRBJ2-3, with a weak D call TRBD2 (5 bases). V shed 7 bases and J shed 0 bases, with 11 bases lying between them. CDR1 and CDR2 (germline): SNHLY, FYNNEI. The CDR3 runs to 14 residues.

In its sample, this clonotype was seen a few times. The chain is built from TRBV15 and TRBJ2-3; D is unclear. The V end lost 0 bases, the J end lost 3 bases, and 4 bases lay between the germline ends. Germline assignment: CDR1 LNHNV and CDR2 YYDKDF (reference sequence). The CDR3 totals 13 residues. CDR3 sequence reads: CATSRDVTDTQYF. The CDR3 DNA reads as TGTGCCACCAGCAGAGATGTTACAGATACGCAGTATTTT. The whole variable domain, remainder taken from reference TRBV15 and TRBJ2-3, is DAMVIQNPRYQVTQFGKPVTLSCSQTLNHNVMYWYQQKSSQAPKLLFHYYDKDFNNEADTPDNFQSRRPNTSFCFLDIRSPGLGDTAMYLCATSRDVTDTQYFGPGTRLTVL.

The sample holds many counts of this clonotype. V usage is TRBV6-5 and J usage is TRBJ2-7; D may match TRBD1 or TRBD2 (5 bases each). Trimming shortened V by 0 bases and J by 2 bases, and 14 bases separated the two germline ends. The CDR3 runs 16 residues. Germline loops: CDR1 MNHEY, CDR2 SVGAGI. The CDR3 is CASSYSGASFTYEQYF. DNA for the CDR3: TGTGCCAGCAGTTACTCCGGGGCTAGTTTCACCTACGAGCAGTACTTC.